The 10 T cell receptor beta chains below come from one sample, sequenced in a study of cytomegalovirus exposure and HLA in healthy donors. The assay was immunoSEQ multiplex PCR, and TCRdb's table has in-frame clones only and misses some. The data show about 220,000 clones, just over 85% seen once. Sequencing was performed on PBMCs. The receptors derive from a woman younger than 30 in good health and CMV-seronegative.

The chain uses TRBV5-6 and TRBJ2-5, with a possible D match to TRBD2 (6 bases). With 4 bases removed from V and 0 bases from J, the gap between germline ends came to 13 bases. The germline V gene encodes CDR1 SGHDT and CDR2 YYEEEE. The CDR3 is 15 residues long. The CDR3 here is CASSPGLLHQETQYF. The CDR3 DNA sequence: TGTGCCAGCAGCCCGGGACTCCTACACCAAGAGACCCAGTACTTC.

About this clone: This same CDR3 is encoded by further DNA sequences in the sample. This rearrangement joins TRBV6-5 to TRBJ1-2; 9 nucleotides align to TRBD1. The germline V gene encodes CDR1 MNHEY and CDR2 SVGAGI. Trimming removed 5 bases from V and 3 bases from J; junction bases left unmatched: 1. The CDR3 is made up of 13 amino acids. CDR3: CASSRDRDYGYTF. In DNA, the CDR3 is TGTGCCAGCAGTAGGGACAGGGACTATGGCTACACCTTC.

The CDR3 spells CASSLEWLASEQYF. CDR3 DNA sequence: TGTGCCAGCAGCTTAGAATGGCTAGCGAGCGAGCAGTACTTC. This chain links TRBV7-2 with TRBJ2-7; a possible D gene is TRBD2 (6 bases). Germline assignment: CDR1 SGHTA and CDR2 FQGNSA. Trimming left V 1 base short and J 6 bases short, with 13 bases between. This CDR3 contains 14 residues.

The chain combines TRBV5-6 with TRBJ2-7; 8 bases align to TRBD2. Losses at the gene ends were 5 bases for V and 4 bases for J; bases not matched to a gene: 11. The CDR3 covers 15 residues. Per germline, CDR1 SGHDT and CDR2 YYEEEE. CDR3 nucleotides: TGTGCCAGCAGGTCGGGAGCGGGAGCGGAGTACGAGCAGTACTTC. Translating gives CASRSGAGAEYEQYF.

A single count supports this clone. The DNA of the CDR3 is TGCAGCGTTGCAGGACTAGCGGGAGGGCCCTTCTCCTACAATGAGCAGTTCTTC. Residues: CSVAGLAGGPFSYNEQFF. The gene calls are TRBV29-1 and TRBJ2-1; 15 nucleotides match TRBD2. CDR1 is SQVTM and CDR2 is ANQGSEA in the germline V gene. The CDR3 loop spans 18 amino acids. The ends lost 4 bases at V and 0 bases at J; junction bases unmatched: 7.

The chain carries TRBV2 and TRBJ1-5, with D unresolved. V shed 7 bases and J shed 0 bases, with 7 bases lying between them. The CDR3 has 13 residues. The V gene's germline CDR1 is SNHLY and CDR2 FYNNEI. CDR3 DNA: TGTGCCAGCACCTATTATAGCAATCAGCCCCAGCATTTT. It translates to CASTYYSNQPQHF.

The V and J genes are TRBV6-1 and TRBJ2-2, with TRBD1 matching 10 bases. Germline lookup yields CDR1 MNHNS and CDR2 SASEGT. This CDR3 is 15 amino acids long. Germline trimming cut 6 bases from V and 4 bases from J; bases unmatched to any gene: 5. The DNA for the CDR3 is TGTGCCAGCAGAGCCGGGACAGGGGTCACCGGGGAGCTGTTTTTT. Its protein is CASRAGTGVTGELFF.

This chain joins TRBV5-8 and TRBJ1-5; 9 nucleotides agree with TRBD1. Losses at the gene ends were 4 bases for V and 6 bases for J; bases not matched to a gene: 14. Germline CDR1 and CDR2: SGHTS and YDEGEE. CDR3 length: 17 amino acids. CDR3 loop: CASSARRGTGIGQPQHF. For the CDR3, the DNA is TGTGCCAGCAGCGCTAGGAGGGGGACAGGGATCGGTCAGCCCCAGCATTTT.

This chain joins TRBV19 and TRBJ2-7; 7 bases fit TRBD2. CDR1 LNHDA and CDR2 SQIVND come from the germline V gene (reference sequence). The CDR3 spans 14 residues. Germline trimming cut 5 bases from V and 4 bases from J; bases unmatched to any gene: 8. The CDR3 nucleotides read TGTGCCAGTAGTCTGCGGGAGAGAGTATACGAGCAGTACTTC. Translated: CASSLRERVYEQYF.

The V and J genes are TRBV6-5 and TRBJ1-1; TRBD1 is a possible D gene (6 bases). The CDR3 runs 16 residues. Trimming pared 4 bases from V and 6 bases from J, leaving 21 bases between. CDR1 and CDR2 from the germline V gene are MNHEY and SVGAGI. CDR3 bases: TGTGCCAGCAGTTCCTGGCTTGGGGGCGGAGTGTCTGAAGCTTTCTTT. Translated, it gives CASSSWLGGGVSEAFF.